This TCR beta chain was recorded in a study of blood T cell repertoires in COVID-19. On the study more broadly: Specimens from acute and convalescent COVID-19 originated in the United States, Italy and Spain. Sources were T cells, B-cell-depleted T cells, or PBMCs; the material itself was cDNA or gDNA.

The V end lost 0 bases, the J end lost 8 bases, and 10 bases lay between the germline ends. Germline loops: CDR1 MNHEY, CDR2 SVGAGI. CDR3 length: 13 residues. This clone was counted many times. In the study's own analysis: Cell counts per sample came from amplifying reference gene primers. The table came from immunoSEQ multiplex PCR; TCRdb's copy has only in-frame clones and leaves some out. Clone size and V and J calls were adopted from that table, with D and trimming inferred from the DNA. The table records roughly 100,000 clones, approximately 77% of them present only once. This sequence joins TRBV6-5 and TRBJ1-2; no clear D. Sequenced material: peripheral blood. The TCR comes from a woman at least 80 years old with acute or convalescent COVID-19. CDR3 region: CASSYSLREGYTF. In nucleotides, the CDR3 is TGTGCCAGCAGTTACTCCCTTAGGGAGGGCTACACCTTC.